These 25 T cell receptor beta chains share one sample of origin, sequenced in a study of beta chain features in type 1 diabetes. Of the isolated RNA, all was reverse transcribed, and so the sequenced material was expressed TCRB transcripts. Here immunoSEQ multiplex PCR was the method, and the copy in TCRdb shows in-frame clones only, minus some. The sample has a few hundred thousand clones; roughly 11% are singletons. Sample: naive CD4+ T cells from blood. The receptors here all came from a woman in her 30s in good health.

This clone was counted between two and nine times. V gene TRBV27 combines with J gene TRBJ2-7, with 7 bases aligning to TRBD1. V lost 5 bases to trimming and J lost 5 bases; unmatched junction nucleotides: 12. CDR1 is MNHEY, CDR2 SMNVEV, per germline (reference sequence). The CDR3 length is 15 residues. The CDR3 region is CASSPYLTGNDEQYF. The DNA for the CDR3 is TGTGCCAGCAGTCCCTACCTGACAGGGAACGACGAGCAGTACTTC.

The gene calls are TRBV7-2 and TRBJ2-7, with 11 positions matching TRBD2. This CDR3 has 17 residues. In germline, CDR1 is SGHTA, CDR2 FQGNSA. Trimming removed 3 bases from V and 2 bases from J; junction bases left unmatched: 9. CDR3 region: CASSFPLSTSGTYEQYF. The CDR3 DNA reads as TGTGCCAGCAGCTTCCCCCTTTCGACTAGCGGGACCTACGAGCAGTACTTC.

The V call is TRBV30, the J call TRBJ2-3; TRBD2 matches at 9 bases. The J segment lost 6 bases and the V segment lost 0 bases, leaving 10 bases of the junction unmatched. This CDR3 region has 16 residues. Germline V lookup: CDR1 GTSNPN, CDR2 SVGIG (reference sequence). In DNA form, the CDR3 reads TGTGCCTGGAGTGTATGGAATAGCGGGAGTGGGGATACGCAGTATTTT. The encoded protein is CAWSVWNSGSGDTQYF.

The V call is TRBV27, the J call TRBJ2-1, with D perhaps TRBD1 (6 bases). The CDR3 loop spans 14 amino acids. Germline assignment: CDR1 MNHEY and CDR2 SMNVEV (reference sequence). Trimming removed 10 bases from V and 0 bases from J, with 13 bases in between. The CDR3 protein is CATSGTNSYNEQFF. The CDR3, as DNA: TGTGCCACCTCCGGGACAAACTCCTACAATGAGCAGTTCTTC.

V usage is TRBV27 and J usage is TRBJ2-3; D uncertain. The CDR3 covers 14 residues. The germline V gene encodes CDR1 MNHEY and CDR2 SMNVEV (reference sequence). V was pared by 2 bases and J by 0 bases, with 6 bases between. The CDR3 DNA follows: TGTGCCAGCAGTTTAACTGTTAGCACAGATACGCAGTATTTT. It translates to CASSLTVSTDTQYF.

The J gene is TRBJ2-3, the V gene TRBV29-1; 8 nucleotides match TRBD1. Per germline, CDR1 SQVTM and CDR2 ANQGSEA. The ends lost 6 bases at V and 6 bases at J; junction bases unmatched: 2. This CDR3 is 11 amino acids long. This CDR3 reads CSVQGADTQYF. The DNA for the CDR3 is TGCAGCGTCCAGGGGGCGGATACGCAGTATTTT.

The chain employs TRBV6-5 and TRBJ1-5, with 7 nucleotides matching TRBD1. The CDR3 length is 15 residues. J lost 1 base, V lost 6 bases, and 6 bases had no gene match. CDR1 and CDR2 from the germline V gene are MNHEY and SVGAGI. CDR3 coding DNA: TGTGCCAGCAGAAAACTGGGACAGAGCAATCAGCCCCAGCATTTT. Translation: CASRKLGQSNQPQHF.

CDR3: CGGRASGANVLTF. The CDR3 nucleotides read TGTGGGGGCAGGGCTTCTGGGGCCAACGTCCTGACTTTC. V is TRBV30 and J is TRBJ2-6; D is perhaps TRBD1 (5 bases). CDR3 length: 13 amino acids. CDR1 and CDR2 (germline): GTSNPN, SVGIG (reference sequence).

This clone was detected only a few times. The V call is TRBV11-3, the J call TRBJ2-1; weak D call: TRBD2 (6 bases). Germline V gives CDR1 SGHNT, CDR2 YENEEA. V lost 2 bases and J 2 bases, leaving 13 bases between the germline ends. The CDR3 spans 16 residues. CDR3 region: CASSLHGSYPYNEQFF. For the CDR3, the DNA is TGTGCCAGCAGCTTACACGGGAGTTACCCCTACAATGAGCAGTTCTTC.

The chain couples TRBV5-4 to TRBJ2-7; 8 nucleotides line up with TRBD1. Looked up from germline, CDR1 is SGHNT and CDR2 is YYREEE (reference sequence). The CDR3 is 15 residues long. Losses at the gene ends were 3 bases for V and 3 bases for J; bases not matched to a gene: 8. The chain's CDR3 is CASSSADRAFYEQYF. The CDR3 coding sequence is TGTGCCAGCAGCTCGGCGGACAGGGCTTTCTACGAGCAGTACTTC.

This clone was found a few times. The chain combines TRBV2 with TRBJ2-6; possibly TRBD2 for D (6 bases). Trimming cost V 4 bases and J 4 bases, with 11 bases left between them. Looked up from germline, CDR1 is SNHLY and CDR2 is FYNNEI. The CDR3 spans 15 residues. The CDR3: CASSVRGTGANVLTF. DNA of the CDR3: TGTGCCAGCAGTGTGCGGGGAACAGGGGCCAACGTCCTGACTTTC.

This chain links TRBV29-1 with TRBJ2-1, with 7 bases lining up with TRBD1. Looked up from germline, CDR1 is SQVTM and CDR2 is ANQGSEA. CDR3 length: 14 amino acids. After removal of 7 bases from V and 8 bases from J, the junction contained 14 bases not matched to a gene. The CDR3 here is CSGGGGRGGDEQFF. The CDR3 DNA reads as TGCAGCGGTGGGGGCGGACGAGGGGGCGATGAGCAGTTCTTC.

The J gene is TRBJ1-2, the V gene TRBV15; perhaps TRBD1 as D (6 bases). The germline V gene encodes CDR1 LNHNV and CDR2 YYDKDF (reference sequence). The CDR3 runs 15 residues. V was cut by 4 bases and J by 7 bases, with 19 bases left in between. The CDR3 DNA is TGTGCCACCAGCACAACCCTGGACAGTTATGGTGGCTACACCTTC. Translation: CATSTTLDSYGGYTF.

Comment on this clone: This specimen includes other DNA sequences encoding the same CDR3. The chain couples TRBV2 to TRBJ2-6; weak D call: TRBD2 (6 bases). This CDR3 is built from 15 residues. V was pared by 2 bases and J by 2 bases, with 7 bases between. Germline V gives CDR1 SNHLY, CDR2 FYNNEI. The CDR3 sequence: CASSETGAGANVLTF. The CDR3 DNA follows: TGTGCCAGCAGTGAAACGGGGGCTGGGGCCAACGTCCTGACTTTC.

The chain employs TRBV5-4 and TRBJ1-5; weak D call: TRBD1 (6 bases). Germline values: CDR1 SGHNT, CDR2 YYREEE (reference sequence). This CDR3 is built from 14 residues. The germline V and J ends were trimmed by 4 bases and 3 bases, with 11 bases remaining between them. Here the CDR3 reads CASSIQGYNQPQHF. The CDR3 DNA follows: TGTGCCAGCAGCATACAGGGCTACAATCAGCCCCAGCATTTT. Complete variable domain (other parts from reference TRBV5-4 and TRBJ1-5): ETGVTQSPTHLIKTRGQQVTLRCSSQSGHNTVSWYQQALGQGPQFIFQYYREEENGRGNFPPRFSGLQFPNYSSELNVNALELDDSALYLCASSIQGYNQPQHFGDGTRLSIL.

V gene TRBV2 combines with J gene TRBJ2-3; TRBD2 aligns across 11 bases. The CDR3 sequence is 17 residues long. V shed 1 base and J 6 bases; nucleotides not matched to a gene: 9. Per germline, CDR1 SNHLY and CDR2 FYNNEI. CDR3: CASSEVASGRKLDTQYF. The DNA of the CDR3 is TGTGCCAGCAGTGAAGTAGCTAGCGGGAGGAAGCTGGATACGCAGTATTTT.

The V gene is TRBV5-4, the J gene TRBJ2-2; D might be TRBD1 (6 bases). V was clipped by 0 bases and J by 8 bases, with 8 bases between them. CDR1 is SGHNT, CDR2 YYREEE, per germline (reference sequence). The CDR3 totals 13 residues. DNA for the CDR3: TGTGCCAGCAGCTTGGACAGGGCGGGGGAGCTGTTTTTT. It codes for CASSLDRAGELFF.

The V call is TRBV18, the J call TRBJ2-7, with D possibly TRBD2 on 6 matching bases. Germline V gives CDR1 KGHSH, CDR2 LQKENI. The CDR3 is made up of 15 amino acids. The V gene lost 4 bases and the J gene lost 3 bases, with 16 bases spanning the gap. CDR3 residues: CASSRSPTGDYEQYF. As DNA, the CDR3 is TGTGCCAGCTCACGTTCACCAACGGGAGACTACGAGCAGTACTTC.

The V gene is TRBV7-3, the J gene TRBJ2-1, with 7 bases that match TRBD1. Germline values: CDR1 SGHTA, CDR2 FQGTGA. The CDR3 totals 15 residues. Unmatched junction bases numbered 9, after V lost 3 bases and J lost 7 bases. CDR3 in amino acids: CASSLTGLLGNEQFF. The CDR3 coding sequence is TGTGCCAGCAGCTTGACAGGGCTTCTCGGAAATGAGCAGTTCTTC.

V gene TRBV6-6 combines with J gene TRBJ2-3; D is possibly TRBD2 (5 bases). In germline, CDR1 is MNHNY, CDR2 SVGAGI (reference sequence). This CDR3 has 13 residues. Trimming pared 7 bases from V and 6 bases from J, leaving 14 bases between. CDR3 protein: CASTERERDTQYF. CDR3 DNA: TGTGCCAGCACCGAGAGGGAAAGGGATACGCAGTATTTT.

This clone turned up a few times. The V call is TRBV7-6, the J call TRBJ2-5, with 10 bases aligning to TRBD2. This CDR3 is built from 15 residues. Germline assignment: CDR1 SGHVS and CDR2 FNYEAQ. The V segment lost 5 bases and the J segment 1 base; nucleotides outside the gene matches: 4. The CDR3 here is CASSGASGSQETQYF. In nucleotides, the CDR3 is TGTGCCAGCAGCGGTGCTAGCGGGAGCCAAGAGACCCAGTACTTC.

This clone was found a few times. The chain carries TRBV19 and TRBJ2-5; a possible D gene is TRBD2 (5 bases). The ends were cut back, 8 bases at V and 9 bases at J, with 22 bases in the middle. The germline V gene encodes CDR1 LNHDA and CDR2 SQIVND (reference sequence). This CDR3 contains 14 residues. The CDR3 spells CASHTGRSGGPQYF. CDR3 sequence (DNA): TGTGCCAGTCATACCGGGCGGAGCGGCGGACCCCAGTACTTC.

This sequence joins TRBV11-2 and TRBJ1-2, with no clear D. Germline CDR1 reads SGHAT; CDR2 reads FQNNGV. Trimming took 6 bases from V and 2 from J, leaving 4 bases between them. This CDR3 region has 11 residues. The DNA of the CDR3 is TGTGCCAGCAGTCCGAACTATGGCTACACCTTC. It specifies CASSPNYGYTF.

This clone has a handful of counts. The V and J genes are TRBV9 and TRBJ2-1, with TRBD2 matching over 12 bases. Germline V lookup: CDR1 SGDLS, CDR2 YYNGEE. The CDR3 totals 19 residues. Unmatched junction bases numbered 11, after V lost 4 bases and J lost 0 bases. For the CDR3, the DNA is TGTGCCAGCAGCTTTCTCGGGACTAGCGGGTCGAGCTCCTACAATGAGCAGTTCTTC. It is translated as CASSFLGTSGSSSYNEQFF.

In the case of this clone: Its ends do not fully match the called genes, so a read error is possible. The chain joins TRBV7-7 to TRBJ2-2; D is unclear. This CDR3 has 14 residues. From germline, CDR1 is SSHAT and CDR2 FNYEAQ (reference sequence). The CDR3 DNA reads as TGTGCTAGCAGCTTAGGTTCAAACACCGGGGAGCTGTTTTTT. Its protein product is CASSLGSNTGELFF.